This TCR beta chain is drawn from a study of T cell repertoires in cytomegalovirus infection. Whole-study context: It was recently identified HLA-C-restricted and well-studied HLA-B-restricted CMV epitopes that the study used. CMV infection plus the matching HLA type was flagged by public TCR beta signatures.

TCRdb ran MiXCR on the reads and lists one entry per CDR3 protein. There are about 480,000 distinct CDR3 sequences in the sample; about 33% occur only once, and under 20% lies in the top ten. Details on this clonotype: Its antigen is unidentified.

Whole-study results and caveats: HLA-C-restricted, CMV-specific TCR beta clonotypes were dominant ex vivo. The cumulative frequency of public TCR beta families identified carriers of CMV plus the relevant HLA.

Germline CDR1 is MGHRA and CDR2 is YSYEKL. The ends lost 0 bases at V and 3 bases at J; junction bases unmatched: 16. The CDR3 contains 19 residues. This receptor was obtained from a human donor in good health (CMV status not recorded). Some clones in this sample may be carry-over from other donors' samples. The chain uses TRBV4-1 and TRBJ2-7, with 8 bases identical to TRBD1. Sequences were derived from cultured PBMCs, sampled from culture after CMV antigen stimulation. CDR3 amino acids: CASSQEGVRVYRGDYEQYF. In DNA form, the CDR3 reads TGCGCCAGCAGCCAAGAAGGGGTTCGGGTTTACAGGGGGGACTACGAGCAGTACTTC.